This T cell receptor (beta chain) was found in a study of monozygotic twins with inflammatory bowel disease. Study results and caveats: TCRbeta inverse Simpson diversity was decreased in IBD patients versus healthy co-twins.

Remarks on this clonotype: What it binds is not known.

Every sample had its cDNA made across eight separate reactions. TCRdb re-called the 5' RACE reads and shows each CDR3 protein once, DNA omitted. The table lists approximately 340,000 distinct CDR3 sequences. Germline values: CDR1 DFQATT, CDR2 SNEGSKA (reference sequence). The CDR3 loop spans 16 amino acids. The chain uses TRBV20-1 and TRBJ1-2; the D gene TCRdb calls, TRBD1, cannot be checked with no DNA. The TCR was taken from a human donor with ulcerative colitis or Crohn's disease, or a healthy co-twin of an affected twin (not recorded which). The specimen sequenced was blood. The CDR3 spells CSARVVRQGANYGYTF.